The next 10 T cell receptor beta chains were all read from a single sample in a study of Graves' ophthalmopathy and Graves' hyperthyroidism. The study amplified TCR beta CDR3 regions using RNA transcripts. An opening RT-PCR round employed HTBI primers and preceded a second-round multiplex PCR. From the multiplex PCR reads, TCRdb called clonotypes with MiXCR, one entry per CDR3 protein. The sample includes about 410,000 distinct CDR3 sequences, about 16% of them seen just once. Sequenced input: peripheral blood. Every receptor here comes from a woman between 18 and 29 years old with Graves' ophthalmopathy.

This chain joins TRBV6-5 and TRBJ1-2, with a tentative D call TRBD1 (6 bases). Germline assignment: CDR1 MNHEY and CDR2 SVGAGI. There are 14 residues in the CDR3. V dropped 0 bases and J dropped 8 bases, with 13 bases sitting between them. DNA of the CDR3: TGTGCCAGCAGTTACTCGATACAGGGCGGCGGCTACACCTTC. This codes for CASSYSIQGGGYTF.

In its sample, this clonotype was seen many times. The chain recombines TRBV19 with TRBJ1-3, with a possible D match to TRBD1 (5 bases). The germline gives CDR1 LNHDA, CDR2 SQIVND (reference sequence). V dropped 7 bases and J dropped 2 bases, with 9 bases sitting between them. This CDR3 region has 13 residues. CDR3 residues: CASKAGPGNTIYF. The CDR3 nucleotides are TGTGCCAGTAAGGCAGGGCCTGGAAACACCATATATTTT.

This clonotype was detected many times. A much larger clone differs from this one at a single base, so this may be a read error. This rearrangement joins TRBV30 to TRBJ1-1, with TRBD1 identical over 7 bases. V trimming: 3 bases; J trimming: 0 bases; junction bases outside the gene matches: 1. Germline V lookup: CDR1 GTSNPN, CDR2 SVGIG (reference sequence). This CDR3 is built from 13 residues. CDR3 region: CAWRGQVNTEAFF. The CDR3 coding sequence is TGTGCCTGGAGAGGACAGGTGAACACTGAAGCTTTCTTT.

This clonotype was detected ten times or more. The chain carries TRBV27 and TRBJ1-3; D not certain. The germline V and J ends were trimmed by 4 bases and 0 bases, with 4 bases remaining between them. CDR1 MNHEY and CDR2 SMNVEV come from the germline V gene (reference sequence). This CDR3 comprises 13 residues. The CDR3 coding sequence is TGTGCCAGCAGTTCGAACTCTGGAAACACCATATATTTT. Protein product: CASSSNSGNTIYF.

This clonotype was counted at least ten times. This chain connects TRBV27 to TRBJ2-7, with D perhaps given as TRBD1 or TRBD2 (5 bases each). V lost 5 bases, J lost 4 bases, and 24 bases lay in between. The CDR3 is 17 amino acids. Germline CDR1 and CDR2: MNHEY and SMNVEV (reference sequence). The CDR3 nucleotides are TGTGCCAGCAGTCTGGCCCGAAGCAGGGCGAGACTATACGAGCAGTACTTC. It specifies CASSLARSRARLYEQYF.

This clonotype has a count of ten or more. This chain uses TRBV7-8 with TRBJ1-1, with TRBD1 as a possible D gene (5 bases). From germline, CDR1 is SGHVS and CDR2 FQNEAQ. Between the trimmed V and J ends, which lost 5 bases and 0 bases, there was a span of 10 bases. The CDR3 sequence is 14 residues long. CDR3 amino acids: CASSAGRMNTEAFF. For the CDR3, the DNA is TGTGCCAGCAGCGCGGGACGGATGAACACTGAAGCTTTCTTT.

In its sample, this clonotype was seen a few times. The chain has TRBV20-1 and TRBJ1-1; D possibly corresponds to TRBD1 (6 bases). Trimming shortened V by 3 bases and J by 1 base, and 9 bases separated the two germline ends. The CDR3 runs to 13 residues. Germline V CDR1 and CDR2: DFQATT, SNEGSKA (reference sequence). The CDR3 bases are TGCAGTGCTAGCGACAGGAGGAACACTGAAGCTTTCTTT. Its translation: CSASDRRNTEAFF.

This clonotype showed up many times. The V gene is TRBV18, the J gene TRBJ1-6; D not resolved. The V end lost 5 bases, the J end lost 0 bases, and 14 bases lay between the germline ends. From germline, CDR1 is KGHSH and CDR2 LQKENI. The CDR3 length is 17 residues. CDR3 amino acids: CASSGKASSSYNSPLHF. CDR3 sequence (DNA): TGTGCCAGCTCAGGGAAGGCGTCGAGCTCCTATAATTCACCCCTCCACTTT.

At least ten counts were recorded for this clonotype. The chain has TRBV6-1 and TRBJ2-2, with 8 nucleotides matching TRBD1. The germline gives CDR1 MNHNS, CDR2 SASEGT. Unmatched junction bases numbered 9, after V lost 6 bases and J lost 6 bases. The CDR3 has 15 amino acids. CDR3 residues: CASRETGDFSGELFF. The CDR3 DNA is TGTGCCAGCAGGGAGACAGGGGATTTTTCCGGGGAGCTGTTTTTT.

This clonotype appeared many times. V and J are TRBV6-2 or TRBV6-3 and TRBJ1-1; TRBD1 matches 9 bases. This CDR3 comprises 16 residues. Germline CDR1 is MNHEY and CDR2 is SVGEGT. V lost 6 bases to trimming and J lost 2 bases; unmatched junction nucleotides: 10. CDR3 residues: CASREDYRGLNTEAFF. The CDR3 DNA sequence: TGTGCCAGCAGGGAGGATTACAGGGGGCTCAACACTGAAGCTTTCTTT.